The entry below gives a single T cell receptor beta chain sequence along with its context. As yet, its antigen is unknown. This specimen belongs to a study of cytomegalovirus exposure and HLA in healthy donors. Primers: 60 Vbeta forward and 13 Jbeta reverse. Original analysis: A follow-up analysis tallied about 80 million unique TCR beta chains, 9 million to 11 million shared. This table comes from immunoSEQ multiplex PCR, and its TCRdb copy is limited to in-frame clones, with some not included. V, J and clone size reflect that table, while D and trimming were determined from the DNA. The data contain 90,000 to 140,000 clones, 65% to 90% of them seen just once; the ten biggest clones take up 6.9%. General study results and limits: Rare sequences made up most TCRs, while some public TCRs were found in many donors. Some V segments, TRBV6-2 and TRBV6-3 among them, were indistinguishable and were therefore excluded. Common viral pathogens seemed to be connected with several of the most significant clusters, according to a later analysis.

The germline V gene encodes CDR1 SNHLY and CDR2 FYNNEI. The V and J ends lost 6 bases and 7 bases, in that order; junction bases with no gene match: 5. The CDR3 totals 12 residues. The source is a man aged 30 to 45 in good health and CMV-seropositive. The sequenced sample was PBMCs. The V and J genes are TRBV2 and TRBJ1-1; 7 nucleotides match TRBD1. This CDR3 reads CASSPGTVEAFF. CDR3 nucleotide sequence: TGTGCCAGCAGCCCCGGGACAGTTGAAGCTTTCTTT.